This entry describes one TCR beta chain. J was trimmed by 0 bases and V by 5 bases; bases with no gene match: 8. The CDR3 extends over 16 amino acids. Per germline, CDR1 SEHNR and CDR2 FQNEAQ (reference sequence). Assay used: immunoSEQ multiplex PCR; TCRdb lists only in-frame clones, some missing. Of over 250,000 clones listed, roughly nine tenths are singletons. The sample belongs to a study of blood T cell repertoires in COVID-19. Study at large: PBMCs, B-cell-depleted T cells, or T cells were the source of the cDNA or gDNA that made up the material.

The V and J genes are TRBV7-9 and TRBJ2-7; TRBD1 matches 9 bases. The origin of this receptor is a woman aged 18-29 years who had recovered from COVID-19. The sample was PBMCs or T cells enriched from blood (not recorded which). The CDR3 DNA follows: TGTGCCAGCAGCCCACGAGGGGACAGGGTCTCCTACGAGCAGTACTTC. Encoded protein: CASSPRGDRVSYEQYF. Full variable domain (remainder filled in from reference TRBV7-9 and TRBJ2-7): DTGVSQNPRHKITKRGQNVTFRCDPISEHNRLYWYRQTLGQGPEFLTYFQNEAQLEKSRLLSDRFSAERPKGSFSTLEIQRTEQGDSAMYLCASSPRGDRVSYEQYFGPGTRLTVT.